These T cell receptor beta chains were read from a single sample in a study of blood T cell repertoires in COVID-19. Produced via immunoSEQ multiplex PCR; TCRdb's table is partial and in-frame only. The sample lists under 85,000 clones; around 90% were seen once. Sequencing used peripheral blood. The receptors come from a man aged 45-65 years with acute or convalescent COVID-19. Each CDR3 is given with its conserved first and last residue. The D gene is left open where the match is weak. Expanded clones are given a class, and other clones once, few, many or no size at all.

>-|TRBJ1-1|-|TRBV30
CAWSGETGNTEAFF
TGTGCCTGGAGTGGGGAGACAGGGAACACTGAAGCTTTCTTT
>few|TRBJ1-2|-|TRBV5-1
CASSAGPPNYGYTF
TGCGCCAGCAGCGCGGGTCCTCCTAACTATGGCTACACCTTC
>-|TRBJ1-2|-|TRBV6-6
CASSYSGGVVYGYTF
TGTGCCAGCAGTTACTCTGGAGGGGTAGTCTATGGCTACACCTTC
>-|TRBJ1-2|-|TRBV11-2
CASSLGPDRRGYTF
TGTGCCAGCAGCTTAGGGCCGGACAGAAGGGGCTACACCTTC
>few|TRBJ2-1|TRBD2|TRBV7-9
CASSFSAGVVYNEQFF
TGTGCCAGCAGCTTCTCGGCGGGAGTGGTGTACAATGAGCAGTTCTTC
>-|TRBJ2-5|TRBD1|TRBV3-1/TRBV3-2
CASSQGARETQYF
TGTGCCAGTTCTCAGGGGGCGCGGGAGACCCAGTACTTC
>once|TRBJ2-2|-|TRBV7-9
CASSLDSANTGELFF
TGTGCCAGCAGCCTGGACAGCGCGAACACCGGGGAGCTGTTTTTT
>-|TRBJ1-3|TRBD1|TRBV24-1
CAKQGNTIYF
TGTGCCAAACAGGGGAACACCATATATTTT
>-|TRBJ2-5|-|TRBV6-5
CASSYGGQLQETQYF
TGTGCCAGCAGTTACGGAGGACAGCTACAAGAGACCCAGTACTTC
>-|TRBJ2-7|TRBD2|TRBV18
CASSPRELAGGSEQYF
TGTGCCAGCTCACCGAGGGAACTAGCGGGAGGAAGCGAGCAGTACTTC
>-|TRBJ2-7|TRBD2|TRBV3-1/TRBV3-2
CASSRISGSDEQYF
TGTGCCAGCAGCCGTATTAGCGGGAGCGACGAGCAGTACTTC
>-|TRBJ2-4|TRBD1|TRBV28
CASSSTGFKNIQYF
TGTGCCAGCAGCTCGACAGGGTTCAAAAACATTCAGTACTTC
>-|TRBJ1-2|-|TRBV25-1
CASSESTVGGYTF
TGTGCCAGCAGTGAATCGACTGTCGGTGGCTACACCTTC
>-|TRBJ2-5|TRBD1|TRBV19
CASTRTGKGETQYF
TGTGCCAGTACCAGGACAGGGAAAGGAGAGACCCAGTACTTC
>-|TRBJ2-7|TRBD2|TRBV28
CASSTSGSLRAQTDEQYF
TGTGCCAGCAGTACTAGCGGGAGCCTCCGGGCGCAAACGGACGAGCAGTACTTC
>-|TRBJ2-5|-|TRBV7-2
CASSLELARWETQYF
TGTGCCAGCAGCTTAGAACTAGCTCGATGGGAGACCCAGTACTTC
>-|TRBJ2-2|-|TRBV13
CASSLGRSTGELFF
TGTGCCAGCAGCTTAGGCAGGTCCACCGGGGAGCTGTTTTTT
>medium-sized|TRBJ2-2|TRBD1|TRBV4-1
CASSQAGQGAGELFF
TGCGCCAGCAGCCAGGCGGGACAGGGGGCCGGGGAGCTGTTTTTT
>-|TRBJ2-2|TRBD1|TRBV6-2/TRBV6-3
CASSYLPGGRPGELFF
TGTGCCAGCAGTTACCTGCCAGGGGGTCGTCCTGGGGAGCTGTTTTTT
>-|TRBJ2-7|-|TRBV3-1/TRBV3-2
CASSQGLGGLEQYF
TGTGCCAGCAGCCAGGGGCTGGGGGGGCTCGAGCAGTACTTC
>-|TRBJ2-1|TRBD2|TRBV30
CAWSSASGRARGRNEQFF
TGTGCCTGGAGTTCAGCTAGCGGGAGGGCCCGGGGTCGGAATGAGCAGTTCTTC
>-|TRBJ2-5|-|TRBV10-1
CASSGNLQETQYF
TGCGCCAGCAGTGGCAATCTACAAGAGACCCAGTACTTC
>-|TRBJ1-2|TRBD1|TRBV6-5
CASSYSGTVNYGYTF
TGTGCCAGCAGTTACTCCGGGACAGTTAACTATGGCTACACCTTC
>-|TRBJ1-3|-|TRBV30
CAWRGELTPFRNTIYF
TGTGCCTGGAGGGGAGAATTGACTCCGTTCCGAAACACCATATATTTT
>-|TRBJ1-4|-|TRBV4-3
CASSPGRGQKLFF
TGCGCCAGCAGCCCTGGGCGGGGGCAAAAACTGTTTTTT
>-|TRBJ2-5|TRBD1|TRBV5-1
CASSPTGLETQYF
TGCGCCAGCAGCCCGACAGGGTTGGAGACCCAGTACTTC
>-|TRBJ1-5|-|TRBV7-9
CASSLESTGPQHF
TGTGCCAGCAGCTTAGAAAGTACCGGGCCCCAGCATTTT
>-|TRBJ1-1|-|TRBV19
CASSRDREGPNTEAFF
TGTGCCAGTAGCCGGGACCGGGAGGGACCGAACACTGAAGCTTTCTTT
>-|TRBJ2-1|-|TRBV7-2
CASSTDFNEQFF
TGTGCCAGCAGCACGGACTTCAATGAGCAGTTCTTC
>-|TRBJ2-3|TRBD2|TRBV5-4
CASSLVSGRAGTQYF
TGTGCCAGCAGCTTGGTCAGCGGGAGGGCCGGTACGCAGTATTTT
>-|TRBJ2-7|-|TRBV5-4
CASSSAGGIEQYF
TGTGCCAGCAGCTCGGCCGGAGGGATAGAGCAGTACTTC
>-|TRBJ2-3|TRBD2|TRBV11-2
CASSSGRTSGSTDTQYF
TGTGCCAGCAGCTCGGGGAGGACTAGCGGGAGCACAGATACGCAGTATTTT
>-|TRBJ2-2|TRBD2|TRBV25-1
CASHGLADTGELFF
TGTGCCAGTCACGGACTAGCAGACACCGGGGAGCTGTTTTTT
>-|TRBJ1-3|-|TRBV14
CASSQGSSGNTIYF
TGTGCCAGCAGCCAAGGGAGCTCTGGAAACACCATATATTTT
>-|TRBJ1-1|TRBD1|TRBV18
CASSPQGGGSVVEAFF
TGTGCCAGCTCCCCCCAGGGGGGCGGTAGCGTCGTTGAAGCTTTCTTT
>-|TRBJ1-4|TRBD1|TRBV6-5
CASSTGTGGGLGLFF
TGTGCCAGCTCCACCGGGACAGGGGGAGGATTGGGACTGTTTTTT
>-|TRBJ2-1|-|TRBV4-2
CASSSGGYNEQFF
TGTGCCAGCAGCTCTGGCGGCTACAATGAGCAGTTCTTC
>few|TRBJ1-3|-|TRBV6-6
CASGPTGNTIYF
TGTGCCAGCGGGCCGACTGGAAACACCATATATTTT
>once|TRBJ2-3|TRBD1|TRBV7-9
CASSSPGGDDTQYF
TGTGCCAGCAGTTCCCCAGGGGGCGACGATACGCAGTATTTT
>-|TRBJ2-2|-|TRBV4-1
CASSQENGNTGELFF
TGCGCCAGCAGCCAAGAAAACGGTAACACCGGGGAGCTGTTTTTT